This T cell receptor (beta chain) was identified in a study of shared clonotypes between healthy human individuals. CD8 memory fractions consisted of CD45RO+ and CCR7-negative CD45RA+ TemRA cells together. This CDR3 comprises 16 residues. The ends lost 3 bases at V and 5 bases at J; junction bases unmatched: 5. Per germline, CDR1 MNHEY and CDR2 SMNVEV (reference sequence). Study results and limitations: Generation of non-shared clonotypes was less probable than generation of clonotypes shared by all four donors.

About this clone: What it binds is unknown.

For each subset, genomic DNA was distributed in equal portions over several immunoSEQ plates. Sequencing used immunoSEQ multiplex PCR; TCRdb keeps in-frame clones, though not all of them. The sample consists of around 690,000 clones, around 91% of them appearing once. This receptor was identified in a man younger than 35 in good health. Some clones in this sample may be carry-over from other donors' samples. The chain couples TRBV27 to TRBJ2-2; TRBD2 aligns across 11 bases. Sequenced sample: memory CD8+ T cells from PBMCs. Subset: CD45RO+ cells pooled with CCR7-negative TemRA cells. The CDR3 nucleotides read TGTGCCAGCAGTTTTTTTGGGACTAGCGGTACCGGGGAGCTGTTTTTT. Amino acids: CASSFFGTSGTGELFF.